Below are 30 T cell receptor beta chains sequenced from a single sample in a study of T cell responses to AZD1222 COVID-19 vaccine. Using immunoSEQ multiplex PCR, the repertoire was profiled, and TCRdb retains in-frame clones only, with some absent. The sample has around 96,000 clones, approximately 86% seen once. The sample was peripheral blood, taken 28 days after the second AZD1222 dose. The receptors were sampled from an adult who received the AZD1222 COVID-19 vaccine.

This chain joins TRBV9 and TRBJ2-7, with D tentatively TRBD1 (6 bases). Trimming took 4 bases from V and 2 from J, leaving 13 bases between them. Germline V CDR1 and CDR2: SGDLS, YYNGEE. The CDR3 covers 14 residues. The CDR3 reads CASSLADRTYEQYF. The DNA for the CDR3 is TGTGCCAGCAGCCTAGCCGACAGGACCTACGAGCAGTACTTC. The complete variable domain, with remaining parts taken from reference TRBV9 and TRBJ2-7, reads DSGVTQTPKHLITATGQRVTLRCSPRSGDLSVYWYQQSLDQGLQFLIQYYNGEERAKGNILERFSAQQFPDLHSELNLSSLELGDSALYFCASSLADRTYEQYFGPGTRLTVT.

This clone was picked up one time. Germline is not matched at one junction end, which may reflect a read error. V and J are TRBV6-5 and TRBJ1-6; 10 bases align to TRBD1. Germline lookup yields CDR1 MNHEY and CDR2 SVGAGI. The CDR3 has 15 residues. The CDR3 DNA is TGTGCCGGCAGCCCCGCCGGGACAGGGGCTTCACCCCTCCACTTT. It translates to CAGSPAGTGASPLHF.

The chain couples TRBV7-9 to TRBJ1-3, with 8 bases aligning to TRBD1. The V gene end was trimmed by 5 bases and the J gene end by 1 base; junction bases not matched to a gene: 10. The CDR3 spans 17 residues. Germline V lookup: CDR1 SEHNR, CDR2 FQNEAQ (reference sequence). The DNA for the CDR3 is TGTGCCAGCAGCACAGGTTCAGGGGGCGAATCTGGAAACACCATATATTTT. The encoded protein is CASSTGSGGESGNTIYF.

The chain carries TRBV10-1 and TRBJ2-1; 9 bases fit TRBD1. The CDR3 loop spans 14 amino acids. The germline gives CDR1 WNHNN, CDR2 SYGVQD (reference sequence). Trimming at V came to 6 bases and at J to 7 bases, leaving 7 bases not matched to a gene. The CDR3 is CASSRNRGLNEQFF. For the CDR3, the DNA is TGCGCCAGCAGCAGAAACAGGGGGCTAAATGAGCAGTTCTTC.

V usage is TRBV3-1 (or the pseudogene TRBV3-2) and J usage is TRBJ2-1; 11 nucleotides match TRBD2. The length of the CDR3 is 15 residues. Trimming removed 9 bases from V and 6 bases from J; junction bases left unmatched: 10. Per germline, CDR1 LGHDT and CDR2 YNNKEL (reference sequence). The chain's CDR3 is CASLLSGGGGNEQFF. The CDR3 nucleotides are TGTGCCAGTCTCCTTAGCGGGGGGGGTGGCAATGAGCAGTTCTTC.

The CDR3 DNA reads TGTGCCAGCAGTATCGCGGGGGCGGCGGGCGGGGAGCTGTTTTTT. Its translation: CASSIAGAAGGELFF. The chain uses TRBV27 and TRBJ2-2; D perhaps matches TRBD2 (7 bases). From germline, CDR1 is MNHEY and CDR2 SMNVEV (reference sequence). Trimming removed 5 bases from V and 7 bases from J, with 17 bases in between. The CDR3 runs to 15 residues.

The rearrangement uses TRBV19 and TRBJ2-5, with 10 bases aligning to TRBD1. Germline-derived CDR1 and CDR2 are LNHDA and SQIVND (reference sequence). V lost 10 bases to trimming and J lost 4 bases; unmatched junction nucleotides: 6. The CDR3 has 13 residues. The CDR3: CATRDRGTETQYF. CDR3 coding DNA: TGTGCCACCCGGGACAGGGGTACAGAGACCCAGTACTTC. The whole variable domain, filled in from reference TRBV19 and TRBJ2-5, reads DGGITQSPKYLFRKEGQNVTLSCEQNLNHDAMYWYRQDPGQGLRLIYYSQIVNDFQKGDIAEGYSVSREKKESFPLTVTSAQKNPTAFYLCATRDRGTETQYFGPGTRLLVL.

The table lists this clone with many counts. The same CDR3 also results from other DNA sequences found in this sample. V gene TRBV19 combines with J gene TRBJ2-2, with 11 bases aligning to TRBD2. CDR3 size: 14 residues. Trimming cost V 6 bases and J 3 bases; bases outside gene matches: 0. The germline CDR1 and CDR2 sequences are LNHDA and SQIVND (reference sequence). The CDR3 loop reads CASRTSGDTGELFF. CDR3 sequence (DNA): TGTGCCAGTAGGACTAGCGGGGACACCGGGGAGCTGTTTTTT.

Details on this clone: Other DNA sequences in the sample encode the same CDR3. The chain recombines TRBV5-1 with TRBJ2-1; 13 positions agree with TRBD2. Germline CDR1 and CDR2: SGHRS and YFSETQ. J lost 10 bases, V lost 4 bases, and 5 bases had no gene match. The CDR3 has 14 residues. CDR3 DNA: TGCGCCAGCAGCCTGGGACTAGCGGGAAACGAGCAGTTCTTC. Translation gives CASSLGLAGNEQFF.

There are a few counts of this clone. This chain joins TRBV7-9 and TRBJ2-7; 8 bases match TRBD1. The CDR3 has 15 amino acids. Germline-derived CDR1 and CDR2 are SEHNR and FQNEAQ (reference sequence). Trimming removed 5 bases from V and 2 bases from J; junction bases left unmatched: 8. The CDR3 nucleotides read TGTGCCAGCAGCCAGGTCGCAGGGGGCACCTACGAGCAGTACTTC. Translation gives CASSQVAGGTYEQYF.

This clone was recorded a few times. The chain carries TRBV29-1 and TRBJ1-5; D gene ambiguous. The germline gives CDR1 SQVTM, CDR2 ANQGSEA. Trimming removed 6 bases from V and 1 base from J, with 13 bases in between. This CDR3 has 14 amino acids. CDR3 sequence (DNA): TGCAGCGTAACTAGAGGACCCAGCAATCAGCCCCAGCATTTT. Encoded protein: CSVTRGPSNQPQHF.

J is TRBJ1-2 and V is TRBV3-1 (or the pseudogene TRBV3-2); TRBD1 matches 7 bases. J gave up 5 bases and V 4 bases, and 7 bases lay outside the gene matches. The CDR3 extends over 14 amino acids. The germline V gene has CDR1 LGHDT and CDR2 YNNKEL (reference sequence). The CDR3 protein is CASSLGQSWYGYTF. CDR3 coding DNA: TGTGCCAGCAGCCTGGGACAGTCTTGGTATGGCTACACCTTC.

This chain uses TRBV3-1 (or the pseudogene TRBV3-2) with TRBJ2-7; D is undetermined. Trimming took off 2 bases at V and 6 bases at J, with 14 bases between the two ends. The CDR3 loop spans 14 amino acids. Germline V gene lookup returns CDR1 LGHDT and CDR2 YNNKEL (reference sequence). DNA of the CDR3: TGTGCCAGCAGCCAAAGGACCAGGTCGGGCGAGCAGTACTTC. This sequence encodes CASSQRTRSGEQYF.

The rearrangement joins TRBV6-5 to TRBJ2-5, with D perhaps matching TRBD1 (6 bases). V was cut by 2 bases and J by 2 bases, with 6 bases left in between. The CDR3 extends over 13 amino acids. Germline V CDR1 and CDR2: MNHEY, SVGAGI. The CDR3 sequence is CASSYGQQETQYF. CDR3 DNA: TGTGCCAGCAGTTACGGACAGCAAGAGACCCAGTACTTC.

This clone was observed once. The chain uses TRBV6-6 and TRBJ2-7; 9 nucleotides align to TRBD1. Germline values: CDR1 MNHNY, CDR2 SVGAGI (reference sequence). V trimming: 4 bases; J trimming: 4 bases; junction bases outside the gene matches: 8. This CDR3 spans 15 amino acids. The CDR3 DNA is TGTGCCAGCAGTTTTGGACAGGGGCTGAGGTACGAGCAGTACTTC. This translates into CASSFGQGLRYEQYF.

The chain is built from TRBV27 and TRBJ2-1; D remains unclear. There are 11 residues in the CDR3. V dropped 10 bases and J dropped 3 bases, with 7 bases sitting between them. In germline, CDR1 is MNHEY, CDR2 SMNVEV (reference sequence). As DNA, the CDR3 is TGTGCCATACGTAGCTACAATGAGCAGTTCTTC. Translation: CAIRSYNEQFF.

In its sample, this clone was seen a few times. The chain has TRBV9 and TRBJ2-3; TRBD2 aligns across 14 bases. V was pared by 2 bases and J by 4 bases, with 0 bases of the junction left unmatched. Germline assignment: CDR1 SGDLS and CDR2 YYNGEE. This CDR3 has 15 residues. CDR3 loop: CASSVTSGGADTQYF. The CDR3 DNA sequence: TGTGCCAGCAGCGTGACTAGCGGGGGGGCAGATACGCAGTATTTT.

The chain employs TRBV28 and TRBJ1-3, with a weak D call TRBD1 (6 bases). This CDR3 has 15 amino acids. With 7 bases removed from V and 0 bases from J, the gap between germline ends came to 13 bases. Germline V gene lookup returns CDR1 MDHEN and CDR2 SYDVKM. The CDR3 loop is CASTLTGHSGNTIYF. The CDR3 DNA sequence: TGTGCCAGCACTCTTACAGGGCACTCTGGAAACACCATATATTTT.

The chain combines TRBV2 with TRBJ1-4, with unresolved D. V gave up 6 bases and J gave up 3 bases, with 11 bases separating them. This CDR3 comprises 14 residues. Germline values: CDR1 SNHLY, CDR2 FYNNEI. The CDR3 here is CASRFPEANEKLFF. The CDR3 region has the DNA TGTGCCAGCAGGTTTCCGGAGGCTAATGAAAAACTGTTTTTT.

The chain links TRBV5-1 to TRBJ1-4; 9 bases line up with TRBD1. With V trimmed by 0 bases and J by 8 bases, 5 bases remained unmatched. This CDR3 is built from 15 residues. The germline V gene encodes CDR1 SGHRS and CDR2 YFSETQ. CDR3 amino acids: CASSLEGTGIEKLFF. CDR3 nucleotide sequence: TGCGCCAGCAGCTTGGAGGGGACAGGGATCGAAAAACTGTTTTTT.

The chain has TRBV7-9 and TRBJ2-3; D is ambiguous. The CDR3 extends over 14 amino acids. Germline-derived CDR1 and CDR2 are SEHNR and FQNEAQ (reference sequence). Trimming removed 5 bases from V and 0 bases from J, with 9 bases in between. The CDR3, as DNA: TGTGCCAGCAGCCCCACGACGAGCACAGATACGCAGTATTTT. Its protein product is CASSPTTSTDTQYF.

The J gene is TRBJ2-1, the V gene TRBV25-1; D uncertain. Germline V gives CDR1 MGHDK, CDR2 SYGVNS. The CDR3 spans 15 residues. V lost 1 base to trimming and J lost 2 bases, with 9 bases between them. CDR3: CASSEFPSAYNEQFF. Here the CDR3 DNA reads TGTGCCAGCAGTGAATTCCCCTCGGCCTACAATGAGCAGTTCTTC.

The gene calls are TRBV18 and TRBJ1-2; D remains unclear. Trimming shortened V by 5 bases and J by 13 bases, and 14 bases separated the two germline ends. The germline V gene encodes CDR1 KGHSH and CDR2 LQKENI. This CDR3 is 11 amino acids long. CDR3: CASSWSGPPTF. CDR3 sequence (DNA): TGTGCCAGCTCATGGTCGGGCCCCCCCACCTTC.

V usage is TRBV30 and J usage is TRBJ1-2, with 7 bases matching TRBD1. J was trimmed by 6 bases and V by 2 bases; bases with no gene match: 3. The CDR3 length is 12 residues. Looked up from germline, CDR1 is GTSNPN and CDR2 is SVGIG (reference sequence). The CDR3 region is CAWSLQGHGYTF. The DNA of the CDR3 is TGTGCCTGGAGTCTACAGGGGCATGGCTACACCTTC.

This rearrangement joins TRBV18 to TRBJ2-3; D is undetermined. The CDR3 is made up of 12 amino acids. Germline CDR1 and CDR2: KGHSH and LQKENI. Trimming pared 2 bases from V and 6 bases from J, leaving 6 bases between. In nucleotides, the CDR3 is TGTGCCAGCTCACCAGCGGAGGATACGCAGTATTTT. Translated, it gives CASSPAEDTQYF.

The CDR3 nucleotides are TGTGCCAGCAGCCCCGGGAGGGCGACCGGGGAGCTGTTTTTT. Amino acid sequence: CASSPGRATGELFF. This chain connects TRBV11-2 to TRBJ2-2; 8 nucleotides match TRBD2. Germline V gene lookup returns CDR1 SGHAT and CDR2 FQNNGV. There are 14 residues in the CDR3. Losses at the gene ends were 5 bases for V and 5 bases for J; bases not matched to a gene: 4.

The chain couples TRBV7-3 to TRBJ1-2; TRBD1 matches at 7 bases. The ends lost 5 bases at V and 3 bases at J; junction bases unmatched: 6. CDR3 length equals 14 residues. The germline CDR1 and CDR2 sequences are SGHTA and FQGTGA. This CDR3 is CASSQSRGDYGYTF. CDR3 nucleotide sequence: TGTGCCAGCAGCCAGAGCAGGGGGGACTATGGCTACACCTTC.

V gene TRBV18 combines with J gene TRBJ1-5; TRBD1 agrees at 8 bases. In germline, CDR1 is KGHSH, CDR2 LQKENI. The length of the CDR3 is 14 residues. V was pared by 3 bases and J by 7 bases, with 5 bases of the junction left unmatched. CDR3 in amino acids: CASSPGQAGQPQHF. As DNA, the CDR3 is TGTGCCAGCTCACCGGGACAGGCCGGGCAGCCCCAGCATTTT.

This clone came up a few times. V is TRBV5-4 and J is TRBJ1-2; D is unresolved. The CDR3 has 14 amino acids. Trimming left V 1 base short and J 0 bases short, with 7 bases between. CDR1 and CDR2 from the germline V gene are SGHNT and YYREEE (reference sequence). The CDR3 reads CASSLQLANYGYTF. CDR3 nucleotide sequence: TGTGCCAGCAGCTTGCAGCTCGCTAACTATGGCTACACCTTC.

The rearrangement uses TRBV13 and TRBJ2-3, with 11 bases matching TRBD2. This CDR3 spans 16 amino acids. The germline CDR1 and CDR2 sequences are PRHDT and FYEKMQ (reference sequence). V shed 0 bases, J shed 1 base, and the junction held 0 bases outside the gene matches. The CDR3 DNA follows: TGTGCCAGCAGCTTAGGACTAGCGGGAGGCACAGATACGCAGTATTTT. This sequence encodes CASSLGLAGGTDTQYF.